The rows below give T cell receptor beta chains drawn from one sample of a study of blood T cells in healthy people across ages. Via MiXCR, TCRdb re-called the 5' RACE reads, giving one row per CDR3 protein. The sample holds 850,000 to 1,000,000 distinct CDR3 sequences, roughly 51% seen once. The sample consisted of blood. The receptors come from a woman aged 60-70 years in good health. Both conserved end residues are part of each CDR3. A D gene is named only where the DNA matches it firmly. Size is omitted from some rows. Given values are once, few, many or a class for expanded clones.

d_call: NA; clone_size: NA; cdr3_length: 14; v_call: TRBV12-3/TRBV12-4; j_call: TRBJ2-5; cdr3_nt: TGTGCCAGCAGTTTTCTGAAGGGGGGAGAGACCCAGTACTTC; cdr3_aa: CASSFLKGGETQYF
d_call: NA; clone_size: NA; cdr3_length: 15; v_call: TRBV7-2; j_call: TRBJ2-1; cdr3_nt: TGTACCAGCAGCTCGCAGGGAGTCGGATCCAATGAGCAGTTCTTC; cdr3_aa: CTSSSQGVGSNEQFF
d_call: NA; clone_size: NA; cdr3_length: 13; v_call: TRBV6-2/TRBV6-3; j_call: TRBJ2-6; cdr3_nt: TGTGCCAGCAGTTACTGGGGGGCCAACGTCCTGACTTTC; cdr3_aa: CASSYWGANVLTF
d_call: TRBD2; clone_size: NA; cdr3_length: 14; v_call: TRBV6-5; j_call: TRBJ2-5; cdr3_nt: TGTGCCAGCAGGCTAGCGGGAGGCCAAGGGACCCAGTACTTC; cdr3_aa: CASRLAGGQGTQYF
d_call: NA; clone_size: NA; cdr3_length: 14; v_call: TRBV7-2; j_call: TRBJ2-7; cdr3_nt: TGTGCCAGCAGCTTAGCAGGTACCCCCTACGAGCAGTACTTC; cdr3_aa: CASSLAGTPYEQYF
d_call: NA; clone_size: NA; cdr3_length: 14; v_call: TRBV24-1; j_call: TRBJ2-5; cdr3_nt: TGTGCCACCAGTGATCCTGGGGGACCCGGGGAGCAGTACTTC; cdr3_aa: CATSDPGGPGEQYF
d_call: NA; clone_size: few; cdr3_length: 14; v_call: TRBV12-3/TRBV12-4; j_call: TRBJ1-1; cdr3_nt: TGTGCCAGCAGTCCATCTACAGGGATCGCTGAAGCTTTCTTT; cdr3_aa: CASSPSTGIAEAFF
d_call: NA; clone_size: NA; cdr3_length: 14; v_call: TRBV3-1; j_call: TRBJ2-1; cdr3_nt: TGTGCCAGCAGCCAAGGATTGAAGGGAGTTGAGCAGTTCTTC; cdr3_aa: CASSQGLKGVEQFF
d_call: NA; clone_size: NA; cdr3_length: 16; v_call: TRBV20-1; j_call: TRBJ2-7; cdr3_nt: TGCAGCGTTAGAATGAGCCGGAATCCAAGAGACTACGAGCAGTACTTC; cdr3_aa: CSVRMSRNPRDYEQYF
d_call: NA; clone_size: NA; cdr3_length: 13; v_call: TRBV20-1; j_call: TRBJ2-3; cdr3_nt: TGCAATGCTTCCCGCGGCCTCACAGATACGCAGTATTTT; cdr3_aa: CNASRGLTDTQYF
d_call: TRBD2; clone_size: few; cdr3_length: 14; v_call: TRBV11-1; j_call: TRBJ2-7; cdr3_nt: TGTGCCAGCAGCTTTAGCGGGAGATACGACGAGCAGTACTTC; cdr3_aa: CASSFSGRYDEQYF
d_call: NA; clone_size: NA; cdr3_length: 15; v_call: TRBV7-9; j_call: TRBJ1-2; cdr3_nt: TGTGCCAGCAGCCCTAATAGTCGGTCTAACTATGGCTACACCTTC; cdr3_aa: CASSPNSRSNYGYTF
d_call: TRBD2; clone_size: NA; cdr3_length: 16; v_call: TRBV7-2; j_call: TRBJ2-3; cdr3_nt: TGTGCCAGCAGCTTAGATAGCGGGATAATCGCAGATACGCAGTATTTT; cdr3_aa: CASSLDSGIIADTQYF
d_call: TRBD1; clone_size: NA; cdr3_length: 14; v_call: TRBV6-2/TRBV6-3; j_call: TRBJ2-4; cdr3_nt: TGTGCCAGCAGTTACTGGGACAGGACGAACATTCAGTACTTC; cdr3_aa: CASSYWDRTNIQYF
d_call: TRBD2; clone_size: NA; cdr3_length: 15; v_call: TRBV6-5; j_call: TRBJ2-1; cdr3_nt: TGTGCCAGCAGTTACCTGGCGGGAGGGCACAATGAGCAGTTCTTC; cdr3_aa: CASSYLAGGHNEQFF
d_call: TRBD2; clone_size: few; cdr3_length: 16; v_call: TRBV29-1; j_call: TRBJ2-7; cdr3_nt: TGCAGCGTTGGGAGGGCGTATAGCGGGAGCTCCTACGAGCAGTACTTC; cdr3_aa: CSVGRAYSGSSYEQYF
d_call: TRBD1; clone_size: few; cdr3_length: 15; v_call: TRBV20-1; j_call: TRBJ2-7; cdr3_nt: TGCAGTGCTAGGGACAGGGGGCGGGAGATCTACGAGCAGTACTTC; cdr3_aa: CSARDRGREIYEQYF
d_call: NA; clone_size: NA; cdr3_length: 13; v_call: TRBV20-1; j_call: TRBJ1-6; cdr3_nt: TGCAGTGCTTTCCGGACAGATAATTCACCCCTCCACTTT; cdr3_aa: CSAFRTDNSPLHF
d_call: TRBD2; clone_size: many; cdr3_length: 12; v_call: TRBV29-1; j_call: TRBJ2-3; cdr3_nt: TGCAGCGTAGCGGGAGAAAGTGATACGCAGTATTTT; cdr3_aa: CSVAGESDTQYF
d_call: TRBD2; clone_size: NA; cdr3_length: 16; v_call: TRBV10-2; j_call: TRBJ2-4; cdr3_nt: TGCGCCAGCAGTTTTCCTGAGCGGGAGTATGGAAACATTCTGTACTTC; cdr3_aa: CASSFPEREYGNILYF
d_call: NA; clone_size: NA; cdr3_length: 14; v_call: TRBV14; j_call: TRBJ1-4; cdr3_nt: TGTGCCAGCAGCCAAGACAGGGGAAGAGGAAAACTGTTTTTT; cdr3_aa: CASSQDRGRGKLFF
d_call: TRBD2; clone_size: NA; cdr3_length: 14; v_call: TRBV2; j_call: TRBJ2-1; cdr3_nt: TGTGCCAGCAGTGCTCCGGGACTAGCGGCCAAGCAGTTCTTC; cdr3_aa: CASSAPGLAAKQFF
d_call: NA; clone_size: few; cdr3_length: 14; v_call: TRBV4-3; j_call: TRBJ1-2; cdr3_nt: TGCGCCAGCAGCCCTTTCGGTGGGAGCTATGGCTACACCTTC; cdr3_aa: CASSPFGGSYGYTF
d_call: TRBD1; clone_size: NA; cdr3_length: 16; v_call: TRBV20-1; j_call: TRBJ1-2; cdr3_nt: TGCAGTGCTAGTGTTTCCCGGGACAGGGCCCTCTATGGCTACACCTTC; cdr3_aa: CSASVSRDRALYGYTF
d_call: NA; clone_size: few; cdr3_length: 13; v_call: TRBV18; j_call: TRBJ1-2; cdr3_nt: TGTGCCAGCTCACCAGGCAGGTTCTATGGCTACACCTTC; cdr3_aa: CASSPGRFYGYTF
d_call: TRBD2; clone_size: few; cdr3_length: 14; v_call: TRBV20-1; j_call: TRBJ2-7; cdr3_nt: TGCAGTGCTAGTACTAGCGGGTACTACAATGAGCAGTACTTC; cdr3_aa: CSASTSGYYNEQYF
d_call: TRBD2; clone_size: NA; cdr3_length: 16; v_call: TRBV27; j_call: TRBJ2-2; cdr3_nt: TGTGCCAGCAGTTTTCTTGCGGGAGTTGTCACCGGGGAGCTGTTTTTT; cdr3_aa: CASSFLAGVVTGELFF
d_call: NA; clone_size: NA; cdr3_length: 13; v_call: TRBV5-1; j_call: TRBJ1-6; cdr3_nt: TGCGCCAGCAGCTGGGGTTCTAATCAAGCCCTCCACTTT; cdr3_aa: CASSWGSNQALHF
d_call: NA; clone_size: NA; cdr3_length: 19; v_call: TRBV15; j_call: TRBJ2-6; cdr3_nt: TGTGCCACCAGCAGCCCCCGGCTGGGACATGTCTCTGGGGCCAACGTCCTGACTTTC; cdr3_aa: CATSSPRLGHVSGANVLTF
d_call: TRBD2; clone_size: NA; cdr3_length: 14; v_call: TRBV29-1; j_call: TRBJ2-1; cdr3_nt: TGCAGCACCGACGAAGCGGGATTCTACAATGAGCAGTTCTTC; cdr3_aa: CSTDEAGFYNEQFF
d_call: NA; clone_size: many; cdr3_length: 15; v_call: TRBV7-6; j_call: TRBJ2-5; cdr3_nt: TGTGCCAGCAGCTTGGGGGCCAGATTCCAAGAGACCCAGTACTTC; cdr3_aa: CASSLGARFQETQYF
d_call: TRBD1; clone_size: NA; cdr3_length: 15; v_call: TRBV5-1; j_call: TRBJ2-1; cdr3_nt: TGCGCCAGCAGCATCCAGACAGGGGGGTTCAATGAGCAGTTCTTC; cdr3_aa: CASSIQTGGFNEQFF
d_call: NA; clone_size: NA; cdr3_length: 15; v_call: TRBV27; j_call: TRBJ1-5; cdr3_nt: TGTGCCAGCCGTCCTAATGAGGGACGGAGGGAGCCCCAGCATTTT; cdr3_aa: CASRPNEGRREPQHF
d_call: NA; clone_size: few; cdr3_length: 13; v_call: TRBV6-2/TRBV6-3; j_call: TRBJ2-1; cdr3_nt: TGTGCCACCCATGACGGGAGAAAAGATGAGCAGTTCTTC; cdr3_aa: CATHDGRKDEQFF
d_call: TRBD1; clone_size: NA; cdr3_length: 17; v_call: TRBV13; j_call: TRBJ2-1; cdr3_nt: TGTGCCAGCAGCCACTGGTTAGGACAGGACTCCTACAATGAGCAGTTCTTC; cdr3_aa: CASSHWLGQDSYNEQFF
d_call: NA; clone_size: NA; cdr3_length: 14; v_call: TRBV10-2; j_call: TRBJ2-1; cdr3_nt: TGCGCCAGCAAGGACACAACCAACTACAATGAGCAGTTCTTC; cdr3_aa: CASKDTTNYNEQFF